This T cell receptor (beta chain) was sequenced for a study of blood T cell repertoires in COVID-19. Study-wide context: COVID-19 samples from acute and convalescent phases originated in the United States, Italy and Spain. The cDNA or gDNA used as material had been derived from T cells, B-cell-depleted T cells, or PBMCs.

Losses at the gene ends were 3 bases for V and 4 bases for J; bases not matched to a gene: 4. The CDR3 totals 14 residues. Germline CDR1 KGHSH, CDR2 LQKENI. Original processing methods: It was from reference gene primer amplification that nucleated cell counts were estimated. Assay: immunoSEQ multiplex PCR; the TCRdb copy retains only in-frame clones and omits some. V, J and clone size derive from that table, while D and trimming were established from the DNA sequence. The sample has 200,000 to 250,000 clones; 85% are singletons. Input material: peripheral blood. The chain uses TRBV18 and TRBJ2-7, with TRBD2 matching 9 bases. The clonotype comes from a woman aged 70-85 years with COVID-19, enrolled during active disease. The CDR3 spells CASSPIAGEYEQYF. DNA of the CDR3: TGTGCCAGCTCACCCATAGCGGGGGAGTACGAGCAGTACTTC.